Sequencing of this T cell receptor beta chain was carried out in a study of CD8 T cells in Susac syndrome. Negative isolation yielded CD4+ and CD8+ T cells, and FACS enriched TEMRA cells. A quantity of about 0.5 to 1 ug RNA underwent reverse transcription using random hexamers. Amplification of TCR beta CDR3 spanned 54 Vbeta and 13 Jbeta via immunoSEQ multiplex PCR. A single record per CDR3 protein comes from TCRdb applying MiXCR to the immunoSEQ multiplex PCR reads. The repertoire has some 170,000 distinct CDR3 sequences, roughly 94% of them found once; the top ten carry over 0.09%. Germline CDR1 is KGHSH and CDR2 is LQKENI. The CDR3 has 14 residues. V lost 3 bases and J lost 5, with 11 bases in between.

Sequenced sample: CD4+ T cells from PBMCs. This clonotype was sampled from a human donor with multiple sclerosis. The rearrangement uses TRBV18 and TRBJ1-5; a weak D match, TRBD1 (5 bases). CDR3 sequence reads: CASSPLGDDQPQHF. CDR3 bases: TGTGCCAGCTCACCCTTGGGGGACGATCAGCCCCAGCATTTT.